The sequence of this TCR beta chain was determined in a study of T cells in Graves' hyperthyroidism and ophthalmopathy. Study conclusions and caveats: Ophthalmopathy and stable hyperthyroidism were separated by a 13 V-J model.

Researchers took RNA transcripts and amplified the TCR beta CDR3 regions from them. Carried out on the TCR CDR3, a first-round RT-PCR used the HTBI primer set. TCRdb fed the multiplex PCR reads into MiXCR, producing one record per CDR3 protein. The data show 600,000 or so distinct CDR3 sequences, around 15% seen once. The V end lost 4 bases, the J end lost 2 bases, and 16 bases lay between the germline ends. Germline CDR1 reads LGHNA; CDR2 reads YSLEER. The CDR3 extends over 16 amino acids. As to this clonotype: Its antigen is still unknown.

The sequence came from a woman aged 25 to 45 with Graves' hyperthyroidism. The sample was blood. The rearrangement links TRBV4-3 to TRBJ2-3; D uncertain. This CDR3 is CASSREARPTTDTQYF. The CDR3 DNA is TGCGCCAGCAGCCGAGAGGCCAGGCCTACCACAGATACGCAGTATTTT.